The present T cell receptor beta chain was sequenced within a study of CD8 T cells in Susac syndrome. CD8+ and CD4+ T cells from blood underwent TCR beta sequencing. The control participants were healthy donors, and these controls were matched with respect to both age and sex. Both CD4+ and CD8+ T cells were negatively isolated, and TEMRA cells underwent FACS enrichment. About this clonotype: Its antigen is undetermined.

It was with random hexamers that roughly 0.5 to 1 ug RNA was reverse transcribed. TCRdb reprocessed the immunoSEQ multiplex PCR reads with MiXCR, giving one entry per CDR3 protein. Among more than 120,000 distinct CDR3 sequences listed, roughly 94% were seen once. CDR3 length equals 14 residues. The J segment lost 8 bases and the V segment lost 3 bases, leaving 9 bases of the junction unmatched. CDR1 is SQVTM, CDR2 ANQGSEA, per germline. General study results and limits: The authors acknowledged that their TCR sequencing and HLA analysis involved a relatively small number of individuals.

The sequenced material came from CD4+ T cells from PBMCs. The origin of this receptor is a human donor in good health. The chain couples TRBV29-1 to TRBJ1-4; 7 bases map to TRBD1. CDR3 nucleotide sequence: TGCAGCGTTGATCCGACAGGGTTAGGCGAAAAACTGTTTTTT. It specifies CSVDPTGLGEKLFF.